These 11 T cell receptor beta chains originate from one sample sequenced in a study of naive and memory T cell subsets. TCR cDNA received a 3' ligated oligonucleotide that carried a UMI. The SP2 primer and nested alpha and beta constant region primers amplified ligated cDNA in four rounds. TCRdb passed the UMI-ligation and nested PCR reads through MiXCR, listing each CDR3 protein once. The table includes around 24,000 distinct CDR3 sequences, around 5.3% detected once. Sequenced input: blood. Receptors were obtained from an adult in good health.

This clonotype was found a few times. The rearrangement joins TRBV12-3 or TRBV12-4 to TRBJ2-5, with D perhaps assigned TRBD1 or TRBD2 (5 bases each). The CDR3 extends over 12 amino acids. Trimming left V 3 bases short and J 5 bases short, with 7 bases between. DNA for the CDR3: TGTGCCAGCAGTTTCGGGACCGAGACCCAGTACTTC. Amino acid sequence: CASSFGTETQYF.

This clonotype was observed at least ten times. The gene calls are TRBV5-4 and TRBJ2-7, with D tentatively TRBD1 (6 bases). CDR3 length: 15 residues. Germline lookup yields CDR1 SGHNT and CDR2 YYREEE (reference sequence). V lost 2 bases and J lost 0, with 12 bases in between. CDR3 residues: CASSFGQSVSYEQYF. The CDR3 region has the DNA TGTGCCAGCAGCTTTGGACAGTCTGTCTCCTACGAGCAGTACTTC. Full variable domain (remainder filled in from reference TRBV5-4 and TRBJ2-7): ETGVTQSPTHLIKTRGQQVTLRCSSQSGHNTVSWYQQALGQGPQFIFQYYREEENGRGNFPPRFSGLQFPNYSSELNVNALELDDSALYLCASSFGQSVSYEQYFGPGTRLTVT.

This clonotype occurred many times. The chain is built from TRBV12-3 or TRBV12-4 and TRBJ1-3; D remains unclear. The CDR3 is made up of 13 amino acids. Trimming cost V 6 bases and J 4 bases, with 10 bases left between them. CDR3 coding DNA: TGTGCCAGCAGCCCCTTCTCGGGAAACACCATATATTTT. Protein: CASSPFSGNTIYF.

This clonotype was counted ten times or more. The J gene is TRBJ2-3, the V gene TRBV10-3, with a possible D match to TRBD2 (5 bases). The CDR3 length is 15 residues. The germline CDR1 and CDR2 sequences are ENHRY and SYGVKD. V was cut by 5 bases and J by 4 bases, with 16 bases left in between. The CDR3 here is CAISPRVARADTQYF. The CDR3 DNA sequence: TGTGCCATCAGTCCTCGGGTAGCGCGTGCAGATACGCAGTATTTT.

This clonotype was seen many times. The genes are TRBV20-1 and TRBJ2-1; 9 nucleotides match TRBD2. J gave up 9 bases and V 6 bases, and 9 bases lay outside the gene matches. Germline CDR1 and CDR2: DFQATT and SNEGSKA (reference sequence). The length of the CDR3 is 13 residues. CDR3 sequence (DNA): TGCAGTGCCGGAGGCGGGACTAGCTTTGAGCAGTTCTTC. Translating it yields CSAGGGTSFEQFF.

This clonotype occurred a few times. The chain joins TRBV7-9 to TRBJ2-1; 13 positions agree with TRBD2. V was pared by 5 bases and J by 9 bases, with 10 bases of the junction left unmatched. CDR1 is SEHNR, CDR2 FQNEAQ, per germline (reference sequence). This CDR3 spans 16 amino acids. The CDR3 sequence: CASSAPGTSGISEQFF. CDR3 nucleotides: TGTGCCAGCAGCGCCCCCGGGACTAGCGGGATCAGTGAGCAGTTCTTC.

This clonotype was seen at least ten times. The chain couples TRBV11-2 to TRBJ2-7, with TRBD2 matching 9 bases. Germline CDR1 and CDR2: SGHAT and FQNNGV. V was clipped by 0 bases and J by 5 bases; unmatched bases: 5. The length of the CDR3 is 15 residues. CDR3 sequence reads: CASSLDRTSAHEQYF. CDR3 nucleotide sequence: TGTGCCAGCAGCTTAGACCGGACTAGCGCCCACGAGCAGTACTTC.

This clonotype was recorded at least ten times. The junction differs from germline at one of its ends, possibly a read error. The V and J genes are TRBV5-4 and TRBJ2-7, with D uncertain. The length of the CDR3 is 15 residues. Looked up from germline, CDR1 is SGHNT and CDR2 is YYREEE (reference sequence). DNA of the CDR3: TGTGCCAGCAGCTCGGCAGTGAATACCCTAGGTCCACGGAACTTC. This encodes CASSSAVNTLGPRNF.

This clonotype has at least ten counts. V gene TRBV4-2 combines with J gene TRBJ2-7, with D unclear. The germline CDR1 and CDR2 sequences are LGHNA and YNFKEQ. CDR3 length: 14 amino acids. V gave up 6 bases and J gave up 0 bases, with 12 bases separating them. In DNA, the CDR3 is TGTGCCAGCAGGGCTACGGAAAGCTCCTACGAGCAGTACTTC. Its protein is CASRATESSYEQYF.

This chain connects TRBV27 to TRBJ1-6, with D possibly matching TRBD1 (6 bases). Trimming cost V 8 bases and J 16 bases, with 21 bases left between them. This CDR3 is 13 amino acids long. The germline CDR1 and CDR2 sequences are MNHEY and SMNVEV (reference sequence). CDR3 protein: CASRYTTGMELHF. DNA for the CDR3: TGTGCCAGCCGATATACAACAGGGATGGAACTCCACTTT.

This clonotype is termed medium-sized. V usage is TRBV20-1 and J usage is TRBJ2-1, with 11 bases matching TRBD2. This CDR3 is built from 15 residues. Germline V gene lookup returns CDR1 DFQATT and CDR2 SNEGSKA (reference sequence). V trimming: 7 bases; J trimming: 3 bases; junction bases outside the gene matches: 8. This CDR3 is CSVPLSGRDYNEQFF. The CDR3 DNA is TGCAGTGTTCCCCTTAGCGGGAGGGACTACAATGAGCAGTTCTTC.